Listed below are T cell receptor beta chains from one sample, sequenced in a study of read filtering for tumor transcriptome and immune sequencing. In TCRdb, the reads were re-called with MiXCR into one record per CDR3 protein. In the table there are tens of thousands of distinct CDR3 sequences, around 13% of which are singletons. Sample: a population of CD138-negative cells sorted from bone marrow. Every receptor here comes from a donor aged 40 or over with multiple myeloma. The CDR3 runs from the conserved cysteine through the conserved F or W. A D gene is named only where the DNA matches it firmly. Only part of the rows carry a size: once, few, many, or a class if the clone is expanded.

J gene	D gene	V gene	clone size	CDR3 length	CDR3 protein
TRBJ1-5	TRBD1	TRBV20-1	many	15	CSATGGLYSNQPQHF
TRBJ2-3	.	TRBV29-1	many	13	CSVVPQGGDTQYF
TRBJ2-3	.	TRBV5-4	few	15	CASSLAKGEPDTQYF
TRBJ1-1	.	TRBV6-1	many	17	CASSEALRERLNTEAFF
TRBJ2-7	.	TRBV28	few	12	CASSPPRQEQYF
TRBJ2-2	TRBD2	TRBV7-2	many	14	CASSGLAGGGELFF
TRBJ1-3	.	TRBV6-5	many	17	CASSYSRDGPTGNTIYF
TRBJ2-2	.	TRBV5-1	many	16	CASSLTLRGNTGELFF
TRBJ2-2	TRBD1	TRBV7-6	few	17	CASSLSRTGEKAGELFF
TRBJ2-2	.	TRBV5-1	many	14	CASSRGEAAGELFF
TRBJ1-1	TRBD1	TRBV4-1	many	16	CASSQEYPGGWTEAFF
TRBJ2-1	.	TRBV29-1	many	14	CSGPGLSSYNEQFF
TRBJ2-2	TRBD1	TRBV5-1	few	16	CASSLETGGNTGELFF
TRBJ2-5	.	TRBV10-2	.	12	CASSESMETQYF
TRBJ2-1	.	TRBV28	.	14	CASIPPDGSGEQFF
TRBJ2-3	.	TRBV28	many	16	CASSSPIRERDRTQYF
TRBJ2-1	.	TRBV6-1	few	13	CASSTGPYNEQFF
TRBJ2-2	TRBD2	TRBV28	many	15	CAINMGGENTGELFF
TRBJ2-1	.	TRBV7-3	.	15	CASSLTQISYNVQFF
TRBJ2-2	TRBD2	TRBV19	many	14	CASSSRGVTGELFF
TRBJ2-7	.	TRBV11-1	many	15	CASSPPGRYSYEQYF
TRBJ1-1	TRBD1	TRBV20-1	.	15	CSASYPGTANTEAFF
TRBJ2-3	.	TRBV2	.	15	CASSDGTSLRDTQYF
TRBJ2-1	TRBD2	TRBV5-1	many	15	CASGLSSGNNNEQFF
TRBJ1-1	.	TRBV28	.	14	CASSLYARNTEAFF
TRBJ2-7	.	TRBV29-1	many	13	CSVVMADTYEQYF
TRBJ1-1	TRBD1	TRBV11-2	few	12	CASSSGTGMVFF
TRBJ2-6	.	TRBV11-2	many	17	CASSSTGVRFGANVLTF
TRBJ2-5	TRBD1	TRBV20-1	many	14	CSARTGTNPRTQYF
TRBJ2-7	.	TRBV7-9	many	14	CASSLEDSPYEQYF
TRBJ1-1	.	TRBV29-1	few	15	CSVGGVGGLNTEAFF
TRBJ2-6	TRBD1	TRBV5-1	.	16	CASSLSTGAGANVLTF
TRBJ2-5	.	TRBV7-9	many	9	CASSLQTNF
TRBJ2-2	.	TRBV19	few	18	CASSTPPVSVPNTGELFF
TRBJ2-3	TRBD2	TRBV10-3	many	16	CAISDRASGSKDTQYF
TRBJ2-3	TRBD2	TRBV5-1	many	15	CASSATSGKEDTQYF
TRBJ2-7	.	TRBV5-1	many	14	CASSFAGGTYEQYF
TRBJ2-5	.	TRBV20-1	.	15	CSARGDGTGKMDQYF
TRBJ2-1	.	TRBV27	many	13	CASSLQGRNEQFF
TRBJ2-5	.	TRBV7-9	many	11	CASSRGETQYF
TRBJ2-3	.	TRBV28	many	15	CASSLTGADTDTQYF
TRBJ2-3	TRBD2	TRBV7-9	many	15	CASSSGTSGTDTQYF
TRBJ2-3	.	TRBV20-1	many	17	CSARDNVWRGYTDTQYF
TRBJ2-3	.	TRBV10-3	many	16	CAISESWQGSTDTQYF
TRBJ2-1	TRBD2	TRBV2	many	15	CASSEWTSRHNEQFF
TRBJ2-5	.	TRBV2	.	14	CASRTENLLETQRF
TRBJ2-1	TRBD1	TRBV29-1	few	16	CSVNRQGGGSYNEQFF
TRBJ2-1	.	TRBV29-1	.	10	CSVAHREQFF
TRBJ1-2	.	TRBV7-9	.	16	CASSLGARAASMGYTF
TRBJ1-3	.	TRBV2	few	14	CASSFKTTGNTIYF
TRBJ1-2	.	TRBV20-1	many	12	CSAGSRNYGYTF
TRBJ1-5	.	TRBV6-2/TRBV6-3	many	14	CASSYRGNNQPQHF
TRBJ2-7	.	TRBV3-1	many	14	CASSQGQKIVEQYF
TRBJ2-3	.	TRBV5-1	.	14	CASSFGTSTDTQYF